This T cell receptor beta chain was captured by sequencing in a study of beta chain features in type 1 diabetes. Whole-study results and caveats: Naive, central memory and Treg TCRB repertoires seemed to resemble each other more closely in patients than they did in healthy donors. Type 1 diabetes patients had VDJ junctions that carried fewer insertions and more deletions. Among patients with Type 1 diabetes, TCRB CDR3s were moderately but significantly shorter in every one of the four CD4+ subsets. The question left open here concerned HLA type influencing TCRB rearrangement. Although PCR might favor shorter templates, it would do so equally in patients and controls.

The investigators reverse transcribed all of the isolated RNA, so they sequenced expressed TCRB transcripts. Data came from immunoSEQ multiplex PCR; TCRdb stores just in-frame clones and leaves some out. The sample includes about 660,000 clones, more than 12% of them seen just once. The CDR3 runs to 17 residues. Per the germline V gene, CDR1 is SNHLY and CDR2 is FYNNEI. Trimming took 3 bases from V and 0 from J, leaving 15 bases between them. This clone turned up a few times. Its antigen is as yet unknown. This receptor was obtained from a man between 18 and 35 years old with type 1 diabetes. The rearrangement uses TRBV2 and TRBJ2-4; perhaps TRBD2 as D (6 bases). Sequenced: naive CD4+ T cells from blood. In DNA form, the CDR3 reads TGTGCCAGCAGTGAGTTTGGCGGGATCCTAGCCAAAAACATTCAGTACTTC. Its protein is CASSEFGGILAKNIQYF.